These 11 T cell receptor beta chains share one sample of origin, sequenced in a study of response to subunit inactivated influenza vaccine. TCRdb used MiXCR to reprocess the RT-PCR reads, holding one entry per CDR3 protein. The table includes 400,000 to 550,000 distinct CDR3 sequences, roughly 25% detected once. Material: CD4+ T cells sorted from PBMCs, obtained more than 4 days after vaccination. The source is a man between 50 and 59 years old who received an inactivated influenza vaccine.

V gene TRBV11-3 combines with J gene TRBJ2-1; 9 nucleotides agree with TRBD2. Looked up from germline, CDR1 is SGHNT and CDR2 is YENEEA. The CDR3 contains 17 residues. After removal of 1 base from V and 6 bases from J, the junction contained 10 bases not matched to a gene. CDR3 in DNA: TGTGCCAGCAGCTTAGGGCCCGGTCTAGCGGGACCCAATGAGCAGTTCTTC. It yields the protein CASSLGPGLAGPNEQFF.

The V gene is TRBV2, the J gene TRBJ1-1; a weak D match, TRBD1 (5 bases). V was clipped by 5 bases and J by 5 bases, with 9 bases between them. CDR3 length: 12 amino acids. Germline CDR1 SNHLY, CDR2 FYNNEI. CDR3 sequence: CASSRGWTEAFF. CDR3 coding DNA: TGTGCCAGCAGTCGGGGGTGGACTGAAGCTTTCTTT.

For the CDR3, the DNA is TGCGCCAGCAGCCAAGGCGTACAGGGTTACGAGCAGTACTTC. Its protein is CASSQGVQGYEQYF. The chain carries TRBV4-1 and TRBJ2-7, with D maybe TRBD1 (6 bases). The CDR3 runs 14 residues. Germline V gene sequence: CDR1 MGHRA, CDR2 YSYEKL. The V gene lost 1 base and the J gene lost 4 bases, with 11 bases spanning the gap.

V and J are TRBV7-2 and TRBJ2-3, with 16 bases lining up with TRBD2. J gave up 1 base and V 0 bases, and 7 bases lay outside the gene matches. CDR3 length equals 20 residues. The germline gives CDR1 SGHTA, CDR2 FQGNSA. Here the CDR3 reads CASSLASGTSGGARTDTQYF. Written as DNA, the CDR3 is TGTGCCAGCAGCTTAGCTTCGGGGACTAGCGGGGGGGCCCGCACAGATACGCAGTATTTT. The whole variable domain, remainder taken from reference TRBV7-2 and TRBJ2-3, is GAGVSQSPSNKVTEKGKDVELRCDPISGHTALYWYRQSLGQGLEFLIYFQGNSAPDKSGLPSDRFSAERTGGSVSTLTIQRTQQEDSAVYLCASSLASGTSGGARTDTQYFGPGTRLTVL.

The chain couples TRBV10-3 to TRBJ2-5; D not resolved. The CDR3 sequence is 11 residues long. CDR1 ENHRY and CDR2 SYGVKD come from the germline V gene. The germline V and J ends were trimmed by 6 bases and 2 bases, with 4 bases remaining between them. The chain's CDR3 is CAISIQETQYF. The CDR3 coding sequence is TGTGCCATCAGCATTCAAGAGACCCAGTACTTC.

This clonotype was picked up a small number of times. V gene TRBV5-1 combines with J gene TRBJ2-1; TRBD2 matches at 10 bases. J was trimmed by 8 bases and V by 0 bases; bases with no gene match: 8. Germline CDR1 reads SGHRS; CDR2 reads YFSETQ. CDR3 size: 16 residues. CDR3 nucleotide sequence: TGCGCCAGCAGCTTGGATTTGAGCGGGAGGGCCCATGAGCAGTTCTTC. Protein product: CASSLDLSGRAHEQFF.

The V gene is TRBV3-1, the J gene TRBJ2-1; 9 bases fit TRBD2. The CDR3 is 15 residues long. Germline loops: CDR1 LGHDT, CDR2 YNNKEL (reference sequence). The V segment lost 11 bases and the J segment 8 bases; nucleotides outside the gene matches: 16. This CDR3 reads CACTPSAGGGDEQFF. The CDR3 bases are TGTGCCTGCACCCCCTCAGCGGGAGGCGGGGATGAGCAGTTCTTC.

The chain recombines TRBV20-1 with TRBJ2-5, with 10 nucleotides matching TRBD1. Trimming at V came to 6 bases and at J to 1 base, leaving 8 bases not matched to a gene. The CDR3 has 15 amino acids. The germline CDR1 and CDR2 sequences are DFQATT and SNEGSKA (reference sequence). In nucleotides, the CDR3 is TGCAGTGCAAACCCGGGACAGGGGTCCCAAGAGACCCAGTACTTC. It translates to CSANPGQGSQETQYF.

The sample holds a few counts of this clonotype. V and J are TRBV29-1 and TRBJ2-7; no definite D call. Trimming pared 4 bases from V and 3 bases from J, leaving 13 bases between. The germline V gene encodes CDR1 SQVTM and CDR2 ANQGSEA. The length of the CDR3 is 13 residues. DNA for the CDR3: TGCAGCGTTGTTTACCCCCCCCGCTACGAGCAGTACTTC. Translated: CSVVYPPRYEQYF.

This clonotype was observed a few times. The junction departs from the called germline gene at one end, perhaps through a read error. The rearrangement joins TRBV3-1 to TRBJ1-4; D is possibly TRBD1 (5 bases). This CDR3 comprises 15 residues. From germline, CDR1 is LGHDT and CDR2 YNNKEL (reference sequence). The chain's CDR3 is CASSQRRQTIEKLFF. CDR3 DNA sequence: TGTGCCAGCAGCCAAAGGAGACAGACTATTGAAAAACTGTTTTTT.

The chain carries TRBV10-3 and TRBJ2-7, with TRBD1 identical over 9 bases. The CDR3 runs 17 residues. The germline gives CDR1 ENHRY, CDR2 SYGVKD. The V gene end was trimmed by 4 bases and the J gene end by 7 bases; junction bases not matched to a gene: 17. The CDR3 is CAISVGTGIGGSQEQYF. CDR3 coding DNA: TGTGCCATCAGTGTTGGGACAGGGATTGGCGGGAGTCAAGAGCAGTACTTC.